This TCR beta chain was documented in a study of T cell clonotyping in hematopoietic cell transplantation. Per germline, CDR1 SNHLY and CDR2 FYNNEI. The CDR3 contains 13 residues. V dropped 3 bases and J dropped 5 bases, with 10 bases sitting between them. Generated by immunoSEQ multiplex PCR, the TCRdb table keeps only in-frame clones and is missing some. This sample has roughly 40,000 clones, with around 94% found just once. Broader study findings: At the given depth, recipient repertoires were over 97% de novo clonotypes. Pathologically expanded recipient clonotypes increased progressively from day 30 to day 180 as diversity fell.

As concerns this clone: No antigen is known for it.

Sequenced: peripheral blood mononuclear cells. The chain joins TRBV2 to TRBJ1-1; maybe TRBD1 (5 bases). This sequence was found in a woman in her forties or fifties in good health. Some clones in this sample may be carry-over from other donors' samples. The CDR3 coding sequence is TGTGCCAGCAGTGAGGGGGTTTATACTGAAGCTTTCTTT. It codes for CASSEGVYTEAFF.